This section outlines one TCR beta chain sequence together with its context. Measured with immunoSEQ multiplex PCR; TCRdb has only the in-frame clones, and not every one. Of about 130,000 clones in the sample, roughly 90% were seen once. This sample was taken from a study of blood T cell repertoires in COVID-19. V lost 1 base, J lost 3 bases, and 16 bases lay in between. Germline V gene data show CDR1 as SEHNR and CDR2 as FQNEAQ (reference sequence). This CDR3 contains 16 residues. Input material: peripheral blood. The V gene is TRBV7-9, the J gene TRBJ2-7; no reliable D call. The clonotype was recovered from a man aged 50 to 59 with COVID-19, enrolled during active disease. CDR3 coding DNA: TGTGCCAGCAGCTTAGGACCCAGCTCAGGAAGCTACGAGCAGTACTTC. It specifies CASSLGPSSGSYEQYF.